This TCR beta chain was identified during a study of shared clonotypes between healthy human individuals. About the study: Sampling drew on donors who were two women and a few men aged 18 to 49. Findings of the study overall: The authors sampled blood alone, and tissue repertoires likely differ.

This CDR3 has 14 residues. V was trimmed by 4 bases and J by 2 bases, leaving 10 bases between them. Germline CDR1 reads SGDLS; CDR2 reads YYNGEE. Every immunoSEQ plate was one replicate of a subset's evenly spread DNA. Unsorted PBMC DNA was run through sequencing on ten immunoSEQ deep assay plates. Repertoires were generated with immunoSEQ multiplex PCR, while TCRdb's copy carries only in-frame clones and drops some. Of around 530,000 clones in the sample, roughly 72% were seen once. This clone was observed once. Its antigen is unidentified. This sample includes further DNA sequences coding for the same CDR3.

This receptor was obtained from a woman in her forties in good health. Some clones in this sample may be carry-over from other donors' samples. The rearrangement uses TRBV9 and TRBJ1-3; D perhaps matches TRBD1 (5 bases). Specimen: PBMCs. CDR3 loop: CASSPQGTGNTIYF. DNA for the CDR3: TGTGCCAGCAGCCCTCAGGGCACTGGAAACACCATATATTTT.